The 10 T cell receptor beta chains below come from one sample, sequenced in a study of T cell repertoires in cytomegalovirus infection. TCRdb passed the reads through MiXCR, listing each CDR3 protein once. This table holds nearly 550,000 distinct CDR3 sequences, 16% found once. Sequenced sample: CD8+ T cells from PBMCs. These receptors all come from a human donor in good health (CMV status not recorded). Some clones in this sample may be carry-over from other donors' samples.

The CDR3 DNA sequence: TGTGCCAGCAGTTTCTCGCCAGGCATCAACACTGAAGCTTTCTTT. Protein: CASSFSPGINTEAFF. The chain combines TRBV12-3 or TRBV12-4 with TRBJ1-1; D remains unclear. Trimming took off 3 bases at V and 2 bases at J, with 13 bases between the two ends. The CDR3 is 15 amino acids.

The sample holds many counts of this clonotype. The CDR3 is CASSPGPIEAFF. The DNA of the CDR3 is TGTGCCAGCAGCCCTGGACCGATTGAAGCTTTCTTT. The chain employs TRBV7-9 and TRBJ1-1; D not certain. The CDR3 runs 12 residues. Germline loops: CDR1 SEHNR, CDR2 FQNEAQ (reference sequence). V lost 5 bases and J lost 7, with 11 bases in between.

The chain combines TRBV11-2 with TRBJ1-1; unclear D gene. This CDR3 is 14 amino acids long. Germline loops: CDR1 SGHAT, CDR2 FQNNGV. V lost 0 bases, J lost 2 bases, and 7 bases lay in between. CDR3 coding DNA: TGTGCCAGCAGCTTAGATGGGGATAACACTGAAGCTTTCTTT. Protein product: CASSLDGDNTEAFF.

This clonotype has just one count. The gene calls are TRBV4-1 and TRBJ1-2; 9 nucleotides align to TRBD1. J gave up 2 bases and V 4 bases, and 8 bases lay outside the gene matches. CDR1 and CDR2 (germline): MGHRA, YSYEKL. The CDR3 runs to 16 residues. The CDR3 reads CASSLANRGRNYGYTF. The CDR3 nucleotides read TGCGCCAGCAGCCTTGCCAACAGGGGGCGGAACTATGGCTACACCTTC.

In this sample, this clonotype turned up a few times. One junction end disagrees with the germline gene, perhaps due to a read error. The chain uses TRBV4-1 and TRBJ1-1, with D unclear. The germline V gene has CDR1 MGHRA and CDR2 YSYEKL. The CDR3 loop spans 15 amino acids. CDR3 residues: CASSQDIQMNTEAFF. CDR3 DNA sequence: TGTGCCAGCAGCCAAGATATCCAGATGAACACTGAAGCTTTCTTT.

The chain has TRBV28 and TRBJ2-1; D gene uncertain. V was clipped by 9 bases and J by 9 bases, with 9 bases between them. Germline CDR1 reads MDHEN; CDR2 reads SYDVKM. This CDR3 has 10 amino acids. The CDR3 is CASGVGEQFF. The CDR3 coding sequence is TGTGCCAGTGGGGTGGGTGAGCAGTTCTTC.

This clonotype was seen many times. The genes are TRBV27 and TRBJ2-7; TRBD2 aligns across 10 bases. Germline V gene lookup returns CDR1 MNHEY and CDR2 SMNVEV (reference sequence). CDR3 size: 15 residues. V shed 2 bases, J shed 3 bases, and the junction held 4 bases outside the gene matches. CDR3 bases: TGTGCCAGCAGTTTAAAGGGACTAGCGATCTACGAGCAGTACTTC. Encoded protein: CASSLKGLAIYEQYF.

This clonotype was detected a few times. The chain couples TRBV19 to TRBJ2-1; a weak D match, TRBD2 (5 bases). CDR1 and CDR2 from the germline V gene are LNHDA and SQIVND (reference sequence). There are 18 residues in the CDR3. The V and J ends lost 2 bases and 2 bases respectively, with 19 bases between them. The CDR3 coding sequence is TGTGCCAGTAGTATACTACTCCGACTAAGCGCGACCTACAATGAGCAGTTCTTC. Translating it yields CASSILLRLSATYNEQFF.

This clonotype has at least ten counts. CDR3 loop: CASHGGETGELFF. In DNA, the CDR3 is TGTGCCAGCCATGGGGGGGAAACCGGGGAGCTGTTTTTT. V gene TRBV19 combines with J gene TRBJ2-2, with 7 bases identical to TRBD2. This CDR3 is 13 amino acids long. Germline CDR1 and CDR2: LNHDA and SQIVND (reference sequence). V lost 9 bases to trimming and J lost 5 bases; unmatched junction nucleotides: 6.

This clonotype was counted many times. This chain links TRBV6-1 with TRBJ2-3; D gene unclear. The CDR3 loop spans 11 amino acids. Germline-derived CDR1 and CDR2 are MNHNS and SASEGT. V lost 7 bases, J lost 4 bases, and 6 bases lay in between. The chain's CDR3 is CASTGSDTQYF. The CDR3 nucleotides are TGTGCCAGCACTGGGTCAGATACGCAGTATTTT.